The subject of this entry is one T cell receptor (beta chain). Antigen: not known. This sample stems from a study of post-analysis software for immune sequencing data. Between the trimmed V and J ends, which lost 4 bases and 2 bases, there was a span of 24 bases. Germline CDR1 reads SGHTA; CDR2 reads FQGNSA. CDR3 length: 18 amino acids. Study-level findings and limits: TRBV segments more frequent in patients than in controls numbered several and included TRBV5-6, TRBV5-1 and TRBV20-1.

Sequencing libraries made from TCR beta cDNA carried unique molecular identifiers. TCRdb re-derived calls from the PCR reads in MiXCR, one entry per CDR3 protein. Among approximately 630,000 distinct CDR3 sequences, 59% were seen once, and the ten largest hold approximately 10%. This sequence joins TRBV7-2 and TRBJ2-7; tentative D call: TRBD2 (5 bases). The sample consisted of blood. This sequence originates from a girl aged 2 to 10 with multiple sclerosis. Here the CDR3 DNA reads TGTGCCAGCAGCTCCGGCGTAAACCCAGCAGCGCGGGCCTACGAGCAGTACTTC. Translation: CASSSGVNPAARAYEQYF.